Described below is a single T cell receptor beta chain sequence and its context. Random hexamers were used to reverse transcribe an amount of roughly 0.5 to 1 ug RNA. TCRdb re-called the immunoSEQ multiplex PCR reads with MiXCR, one entry per CDR3 protein. Among around 130,000 distinct CDR3 sequences, over 80% were seen once, and the ten largest hold around 0.51%. Sequencing of TCR beta was performed on blood CD8+ and CD4+ T cells. Both CD4+ and CD8+ T cells were negatively isolated, and TEMRA cells underwent FACS enrichment. The data are from a study of CD8 T cells in Susac syndrome. Germline trimming cut 5 bases from V and 1 base from J; bases unmatched to any gene: 7. In germline, CDR1 is MNHEY, CDR2 SMNVEV (reference sequence). The CDR3 length is 15 residues.

This sequence joins TRBV27 and TRBJ1-1; 7 bases match TRBD1. Sequenced sample: CD8+ T cells from PBMCs. This clonotype was sampled from a human donor with multiple sclerosis. CDR3 DNA sequence: TGTGCCAGCAGTCGGTACAGGGGCAGGAACACTGAAGCTTTCTTT. Its translation: CASSRYRGRNTEAFF.